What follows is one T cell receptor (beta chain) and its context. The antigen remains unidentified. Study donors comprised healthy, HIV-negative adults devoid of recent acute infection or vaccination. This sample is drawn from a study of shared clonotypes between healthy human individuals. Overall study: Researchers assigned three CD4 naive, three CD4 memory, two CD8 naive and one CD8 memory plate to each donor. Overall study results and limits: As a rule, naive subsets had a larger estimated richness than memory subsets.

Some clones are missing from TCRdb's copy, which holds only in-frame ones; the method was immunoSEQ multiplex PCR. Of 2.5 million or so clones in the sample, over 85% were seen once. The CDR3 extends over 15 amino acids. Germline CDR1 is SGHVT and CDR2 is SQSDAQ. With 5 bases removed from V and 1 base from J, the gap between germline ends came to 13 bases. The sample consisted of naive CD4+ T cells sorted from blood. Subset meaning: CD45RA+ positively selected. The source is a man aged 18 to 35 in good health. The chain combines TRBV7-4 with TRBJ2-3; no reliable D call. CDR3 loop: CASSLIGRRTDTQYF. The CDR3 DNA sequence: TGTGCCAGCAGCCTCATAGGCAGGCGCACAGATACGCAGTATTTT.